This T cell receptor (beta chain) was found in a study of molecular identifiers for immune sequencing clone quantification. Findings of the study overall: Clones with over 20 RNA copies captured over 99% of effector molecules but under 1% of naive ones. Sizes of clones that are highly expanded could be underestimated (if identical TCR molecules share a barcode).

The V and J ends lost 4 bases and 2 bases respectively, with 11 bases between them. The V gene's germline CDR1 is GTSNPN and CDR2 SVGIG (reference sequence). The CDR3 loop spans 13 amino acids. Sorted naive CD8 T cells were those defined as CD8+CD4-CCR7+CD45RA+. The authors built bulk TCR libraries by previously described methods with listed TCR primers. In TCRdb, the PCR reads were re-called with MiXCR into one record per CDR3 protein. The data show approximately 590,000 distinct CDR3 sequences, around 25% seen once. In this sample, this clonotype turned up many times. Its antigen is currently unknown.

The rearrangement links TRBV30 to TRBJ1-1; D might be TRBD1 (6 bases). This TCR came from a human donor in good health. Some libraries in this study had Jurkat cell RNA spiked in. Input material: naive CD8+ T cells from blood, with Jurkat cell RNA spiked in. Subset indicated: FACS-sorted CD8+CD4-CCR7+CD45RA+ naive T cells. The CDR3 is CAWTDRPNTEAFF. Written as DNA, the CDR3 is TGTGCCTGGACCGACAGGCCCAACACTGAAGCTTTCTTT.